This passage covers 27 T cell receptor beta chains from one sample sequenced in a study of T cells in Graves' hyperthyroidism and ophthalmopathy. Amplified regions were TCR beta CDR3 sequences from RNA transcripts. RT-PCR in the first round (using the HTBI primer set) targeted the TCR CDR3. TCRdb re-analysed the multiplex PCR reads in MiXCR, keeping a single row per CDR3 protein. The table has 300,000 to 450,000 distinct CDR3 sequences, approximately 14% seen once. Specimen: blood. These receptors came from a woman aged 55 to 70 with Graves' hyperthyroidism.

This chain connects TRBV5-4 to TRBJ2-7, with 11 bases that match TRBD2. The CDR3 contains 16 residues. The trim removed 4 bases at V and 0 bases at J, leaving 6 bases unmatched. Per the germline V gene, CDR1 is SGHNT and CDR2 is YYREEE (reference sequence). Written as DNA, the CDR3 is TGTGCCAGCAGCGGGGGACTAGCGGAAAACTCCTACGAGCAGTACTTC. Translated: CASSGGLAENSYEQYF.

The genes are TRBV19 and TRBJ1-2, with a possible D match to TRBD1 (6 bases). Germline V CDR1 and CDR2: LNHDA, SQIVND (reference sequence). With 5 bases removed from V and 1 base from J, the gap between germline ends came to 14 bases. The CDR3 extends over 15 amino acids. CDR3 DNA: TGTGCCAGTAGTCTAGCAGGGGACCTTAACTATGGCTACACCTTC. This encodes CASSLAGDLNYGYTF.

With regard to this clonotype: One junction end does not reproduce the germline sequence, and a read error may be involved. This sequence joins TRBV6-9 and TRBJ2-1; 7 nucleotides align to TRBD2. Germline loops: CDR1 MNHGY, CDR2 SVAAGI. The CDR3 runs 16 residues. CDR3 in DNA: TGTGCCAGCAGTTATGTGGCTAGCGGAACCTACAATGTGCAGTTCTTC. Protein: CASSYVASGTYNVQFF.

V usage is TRBV2 and J usage is TRBJ2-2; D remains ambiguous. The CDR3 covers 16 residues. CDR1 SNHLY and CDR2 FYNNEI come from the germline V gene. Trimming stripped 3 bases from V and 0 bases from J, with 11 bases between. The CDR3 region has the DNA TGTGCCAGCAGTGATCTGGGCCGAGCGAACACCGGGGAGCTGTTTTTT. Amino acids: CASSDLGRANTGELFF. The variable domain in full, with the rest retrieved from reference TRBV2 and TRBJ2-2, is EPEVTQTPSHQVTQMGQEVILRCVPISNHLYFYWYRQILGQKVEFLVSFYNNEISEKSEIFDDQFSVERPDGSNFTLKIRSTKLEDSAMYFCASSDLGRANTGELFFGEGSRLTVL.

As concerns this clonotype: Compared with germline, one end of the junction differs, possibly owing to a read error. This chain links TRBV28 with TRBJ2-7; 11 nucleotides agree with TRBD1. The CDR3 totals 14 residues. Germline lookup yields CDR1 MDHEN and CDR2 SYDVKM. The CDR3 DNA sequence: TGTGCCGGCAGTTACGGGACAGGGGGAGGGGAGCAGTACTTC. Translation: CAGSYGTGGGEQYF.

The gene calls are TRBV20-1 and TRBJ2-6; TRBD1 is a possible D gene (6 bases). The CDR3 has 15 residues. The germline gives CDR1 DFQATT, CDR2 SNEGSKA (reference sequence). Trimming stripped 3 bases from V and 4 bases from J, with 13 bases between. Here the CDR3 reads CSARGAALGANVLTF. In nucleotides, the CDR3 is TGCAGTGCTAGGGGGGCGGCTCTCGGGGCCAACGTCCTGACTTTC.

This clonotype appeared many times. The chain is built from TRBV12-3 or TRBV12-4 and TRBJ1-1, with D unclear. V was trimmed by 6 bases and J by 3 bases, leaving 11 bases between them. The CDR3 contains 13 residues. The CDR3 nucleotides are TGTGCCAGCAGCCGAGGATGGGACACTGAAGCTTTCTTT. Translating gives CASSRGWDTEAFF.

This clonotype was seen ten or more times. The chain combines TRBV2 with TRBJ2-7; possibly TRBD2 for D (5 bases). The CDR3 contains 14 residues. V lost 2 bases and J lost 1, with 9 bases in between. Germline assignment: CDR1 SNHLY and CDR2 FYNNEI. The CDR3 sequence is CASSESRGSYEQYF. The CDR3 DNA reads as TGTGCCAGCAGTGAATCTCGCGGGTCCTACGAGCAGTACTTC.

This clonotype was counted ten times or more. The chain carries TRBV28 and TRBJ1-1; no clear D. The V end was cut by 6 bases, the J end by 11 bases, with 13 bases between. The CDR3 length is 11 residues. Germline lookup yields CDR1 MDHEN and CDR2 SYDVKM. CDR3: CASSSAPGAFF. Written as DNA, the CDR3 is TGTGCCAGCAGCTCCGCACCTGGGGCTTTCTTT.

This clonotype was seen repeatedly, ten times or more. J is TRBJ2-1 and V is TRBV29-1, with D hard to call. CDR1 and CDR2 (germline): SQVTM, ANQGSEA. Trimming left V 4 bases short and J 8 bases short, with 15 bases between. There are 13 residues in the CDR3. CDR3 loop: CSVVVVVGDEQFF. CDR3 nucleotide sequence: TGCAGCGTTGTAGTTGTAGTCGGAGATGAGCAGTTCTTC.

This clonotype was counted many times. This chain joins TRBV30 and TRBJ1-1, with 7 bases lining up with TRBD1. There are 12 residues in the CDR3. CDR1 is GTSNPN and CDR2 is SVGIG in the germline V gene (reference sequence). V shed 2 bases and J 5 bases; nucleotides not matched to a gene: 2. The CDR3 DNA is TGTGCCTGGAGTCCAGGGGGGACTGAAGCTTTCTTT. It codes for CAWSPGGTEAFF.

CDR3 protein: CASSVEGSTDTQYF. CDR3 DNA: TGTGCCAGCAGCGTTGAAGGAAGCACAGATACGCAGTATTTT. This rearrangement joins TRBV9 to TRBJ2-3; the D is unclear. The CDR3 is 14 residues long. The V end lost 2 bases, the J end lost 0 bases, and 7 bases lay between the germline ends. Per germline, CDR1 SGDLS and CDR2 YYNGEE.

Only a few counts were recorded for this clonotype. This sequence joins TRBV18 and TRBJ1-5; TRBD1 aligns across 8 bases. The CDR3 is 15 residues long. The trim removed 6 bases at V and 3 bases at J, leaving 7 bases unmatched. The germline gives CDR1 KGHSH, CDR2 LQKENI. The CDR3 coding sequence is TGTGCCAGCTCGCCTACAGGGGGAGACAATCAGCCCCAGCATTTT. Its translation: CASSPTGGDNQPQHF.

This clonotype was seen ten or more times. V and J are TRBV7-9 and TRBJ2-3; TRBD2 matches 8 bases. After removal of 7 bases from V and 3 bases from J, the junction contained 6 bases not matched to a gene. This CDR3 has 14 residues. Germline V gene data show CDR1 as SEHNR and CDR2 as FQNEAQ (reference sequence). CDR3 region: CASTTGGPTDTQYF. CDR3 DNA sequence: TGTGCCAGCACGACGGGAGGGCCAACAGATACGCAGTATTTT.

Comment on this clonotype: A much larger clonotype is one base distant, so this may be a read error. The chain couples TRBV27 to TRBJ2-1, with D perhaps matching TRBD2 (5 bases). The germline V gene encodes CDR1 MNHEY and CDR2 SMNVEV (reference sequence). Between the trimmed V and J ends, which lost 6 bases and 7 bases, there was a span of 7 bases. CDR3 size: 11 residues. For the CDR3, the DNA is TGTGCCAGCAGGGGGAGTAATGAGCAGTTCTTC. As protein: CASRGSNEQFF.

This clonotype was seen many times. J is TRBJ2-2 and V is TRBV12-3 or TRBV12-4; D is unclear. Trimming cost V 3 bases and J 7 bases, with 9 bases left between them. The length of the CDR3 is 13 residues. Here the CDR3 DNA reads TGTGCCAGCAGTTTGAACGCGGACGGGGAGCTGTTTTTT. Residues: CASSLNADGELFF.

This clonotype has at least ten counts. The gene calls are TRBV18 and TRBJ1-2; 7 nucleotides agree with TRBD1. Germline CDR1 KGHSH, CDR2 LQKENI. J gave up 2 bases and V 4 bases, and 4 bases lay outside the gene matches. The CDR3 is 14 amino acids. The CDR3 sequence: CASSQQGQNYGYTF. As DNA, the CDR3 is TGTGCCAGCTCACAACAGGGACAGAACTATGGCTACACCTTC.

This clonotype was counted at least ten times. The rearrangement uses TRBV20-1 and TRBJ1-5, with 9 bases fitting TRBD1. The CDR3 runs 14 residues. V shed 4 bases and J 2 bases; nucleotides not matched to a gene: 3. CDR1 is DFQATT, CDR2 SNEGSKA, per germline (reference sequence). CDR3 residues: CSAKRTGGNQPQHF. The DNA of the CDR3 is TGCAGTGCTAAGAGGACAGGGGGCAATCAGCCCCAGCATTTT.

This clonotype was recorded many times. The rearrangement uses TRBV11-3 and TRBJ2-3, with 13 bases that match TRBD2. Unmatched junction bases numbered 8, after V lost 5 bases and J lost 6 bases. The germline V gene encodes CDR1 SGHNT and CDR2 YENEEA. The CDR3 has 16 residues. The CDR3 region has the DNA TGTGCCAGCAGCCTAACTAGCGGGAGGGCCCTGGATACGCAGTATTTT. Amino acid sequence: CASSLTSGRALDTQYF.

This chain links TRBV29-1 with TRBJ1-1; the D is unclear. V lost 2 bases and J lost 0, with 7 bases in between. Germline CDR1 SQVTM, CDR2 ANQGSEA. The CDR3 loop spans 13 amino acids. This CDR3 reads CSVELGMNTEAFF. The CDR3, as DNA: TGCAGCGTTGAACTGGGCATGAACACTGAAGCTTTCTTT. Complete variable domain (other parts from reference TRBV29-1 and TRBJ1-1): SAVISQKPSRDICQRGTSLTIQCQVDSQVTMMFWYRQQPGQSLTLIATANQGSEATYESGFVIDKFPISRPNLTFSTLTVSNMSPEDSSIYLCSVELGMNTEAFFGQGTRLTVV.

This clonotype was picked up many times. The rearrangement links TRBV11-2 to TRBJ2-7; TRBD1 aligns across 7 bases. The CDR3 extends over 13 amino acids. Trimming took 4 bases from V and 6 from J; bases not matched to a gene: 6. Per the germline V gene, CDR1 is SGHAT and CDR2 is FQNNGV. The CDR3 DNA is TGTGCCAGCAGCTCACCGACAGGGCGCGAGCAGTACTTC. This codes for CASSSPTGREQYF.

This clonotype has at least ten counts. The V call is TRBV11-2, the J call TRBJ1-4, with D unresolved. This CDR3 contains 17 residues. The germline CDR1 and CDR2 sequences are SGHAT and FQNNGV. The V gene lost 5 bases and the J gene lost 4 bases, with 20 bases spanning the gap. The CDR3 coding sequence is TGTGCCAGCAGCCCAGAGGGAGTGTTTCCCCTTAATGAAAAACTGTTTTTT. This gives the protein CASSPEGVFPLNEKLFF.

This clonotype was observed many times. The chain couples TRBV3-1 to TRBJ1-5; no clear D. The CDR3 length is 14 residues. V lost 4 bases and J lost 6, with 13 bases in between. Germline loops: CDR1 LGHDT, CDR2 YNNKEL (reference sequence). CDR3 in DNA: TGTGCCAGCAGCCTAACCGGTACTGGTCAGCCCCAGCATTTT. It specifies CASSLTGTGQPQHF.

V and J are TRBV19 and TRBJ1-6; 10 positions match TRBD1. The CDR3 is made up of 19 amino acids. CDR1 and CDR2 (germline): LNHDA, SQIVND (reference sequence). Unmatched junction bases numbered 11, after V lost 5 bases and J lost 1 base. CDR3: CASSPRTGGRQSYNSPLHF. The CDR3 DNA is TGTGCCAGTAGTCCCCGGACAGGGGGAAGACAATCCTATAATTCACCCCTCCACTTT.

At least ten counts were recorded for this clonotype. The chain carries TRBV11-3 and TRBJ2-1; D might be TRBD1 (5 bases). Trimming took 1 base from V and 8 from J, leaving 21 bases between them. There are 17 residues in the CDR3. Germline V lookup: CDR1 SGHNT, CDR2 YENEEA. The CDR3 loop reads CASSLGQGGRIEYEQFF. The DNA of the CDR3 is TGTGCCAGCAGCTTAGGTCAGGGCGGCAGGATCGAATATGAGCAGTTCTTC. Variable domain in full (rest from reference TRBV11-3 and TRBJ2-1): EAGVVQSPRYKIIEKKQPVAFWCNPISGHNTLYWYLQNLGQGPELLIRYENEEAVDDSQLPKDRFSAERLKGVDSTLKIQPAELGDSAVYLCASSLGQGGRIEYEQFFGPGTRLTVL.

This rearrangement joins TRBV20-1 to TRBJ1-4; D is unclear. The V end lost 0 bases, the J end lost 8 bases, and 13 bases lay between the germline ends. Germline CDR1 and CDR2: DFQATT and SNEGSKA (reference sequence). The CDR3 sequence is 14 residues long. This CDR3 reads CSARDQRGGEKLFF. The CDR3 bases are TGCAGTGCTAGAGATCAGAGAGGCGGCGAAAAACTGTTTTTT.

In its sample, this clonotype was seen many times. This sequence joins TRBV19 and TRBJ1-5; the match to TRBD1 covers 7 bases. This CDR3 region has 15 residues. Germline lookup yields CDR1 LNHDA and CDR2 SQIVND (reference sequence). V shed 4 bases and J 0 bases; nucleotides not matched to a gene: 3. The CDR3 loop is CASSTTGDSNQPQHF. CDR3 sequence (DNA): TGTGCCAGTAGTACAACAGGGGATAGCAATCAGCCCCAGCATTTT.